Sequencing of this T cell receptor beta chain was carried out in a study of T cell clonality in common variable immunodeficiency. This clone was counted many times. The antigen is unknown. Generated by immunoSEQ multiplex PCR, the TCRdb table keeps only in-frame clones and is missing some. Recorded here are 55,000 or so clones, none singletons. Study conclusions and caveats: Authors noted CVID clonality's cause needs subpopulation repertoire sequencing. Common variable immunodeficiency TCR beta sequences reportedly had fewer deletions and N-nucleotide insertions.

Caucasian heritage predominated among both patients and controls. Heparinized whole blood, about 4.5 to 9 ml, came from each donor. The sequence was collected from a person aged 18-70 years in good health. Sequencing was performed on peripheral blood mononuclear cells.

The sequenced part of the CDR3 DNA is TGCGCCAGCGGCCCGTACAATGAG. Translating it yields CASGPYNE. The whole CDR3 region reads CASGPYNEQFF. The V gene is TRBV23-1, the J gene TRBJ2-1; D call uncertain. The read terminates 3 residues before the CDR3 end, so the remaining end is supplied by the germline J gene. TRBV23-1 is an ORF; its function is uncertain. CDR3 length: 11 residues. V lost 8 bases to trimming and J lost 4 bases, with 6 bases between them.